Each of the 28 T cell receptor beta chains below was sequenced from the same sample in a study of cytomegalovirus exposure and HLA in healthy donors. Researchers ran the PCR with 60 Vbeta and 13 Jbeta primers. TCRdb's table, derived via immunoSEQ multiplex PCR, lists solely in-frame clones and lacks some. The sample has fewer than 200,000 clones; roughly 12% are singletons. What was sequenced was PBMCs. The receptors originated from a middle-aged man in good health and CMV-seropositive.

Comment on this clone: Distinct nucleotide sequences in the sample also encode this CDR3. The rearrangement links TRBV28 to TRBJ2-5, with 14 bases fitting TRBD2. Germline V gene lookup returns CDR1 MDHEN and CDR2 SYDVKM. The CDR3 loop spans 16 amino acids. Trimming cost V 2 bases and J 1 base; bases outside gene matches: 0. CDR3 sequence: CASSLGLAGGQETQYF. CDR3 coding DNA: TGTGCCAGCAGTTTAGGACTAGCGGGGGGCCAAGAGACCCAGTACTTC.

This clone was seen a few times. The V gene is TRBV9, the J gene TRBJ1-6; unclear D gene. Trimming left V 4 bases short and J 11 bases short, with 16 bases between. This CDR3 is 14 amino acids long. Looked up from germline, CDR1 is SGDLS and CDR2 is YYNGEE. CDR3 bases: TGTGCCAGCAGCCCACCAGGAGGCCTCGCACCCCTCCACTTT. Protein: CASSPPGGLAPLHF.

The rearrangement joins TRBV19 to TRBJ1-4, with a tentative D call TRBD1 (6 bases). The CDR3 contains 15 residues. CDR1 is LNHDA, CDR2 SQIVND, per germline (reference sequence). V lost 4 bases, J lost 4 bases, and 13 bases lay in between. CDR3 residues: CASSTTGYSNEKLFF. The DNA of the CDR3 is TGTGCCAGTAGTACCACAGGGTACAGTAATGAAAAACTGTTTTTT. Supplemented by reference TRBV19 and TRBJ1-4, the full variable domain reads DGGITQSPKYLFRKEGQNVTLSCEQNLNHDAMYWYRQDPGQGLRLIYYSQIVNDFQKGDIAEGYSVSREKKESFPLTVTSAQKNPTAFYLCASSTTGYSNEKLFFGSGTQLSVL.

The rearrangement joins TRBV15 to TRBJ2-7; 8 nucleotides line up with TRBD2. From germline, CDR1 is LNHNV and CDR2 YYDKDF (reference sequence). V lost 0 bases and J lost 3; bases outside the gene matches: 4. This CDR3 has 15 amino acids. CDR3 bases: TGTGCCACCAGCAGAGACGGGGGGGCCCTCTACGAGCAGTACGTC. Translation: CATSRDGGALYEQYV.

The chain couples TRBV7-2 to TRBJ1-3; 7 nucleotides align to TRBD1. CDR3 length: 14 amino acids. CDR1 and CDR2 from the germline V gene are SGHTA and FQGNSA. Germline trimming cut 4 bases from V and 4 bases from J; bases unmatched to any gene: 4. The CDR3: CASSSTGVGNTIYF. The DNA for the CDR3 is TGTGCCAGCAGCTCTACAGGGGTCGGAAACACCATATATTTT.

This clone appeared a few times. V gene TRBV15 combines with J gene TRBJ2-1; 9 bases match TRBD1. Germline loops: CDR1 LNHNV, CDR2 YYDKDF (reference sequence). J was trimmed by 6 bases and V by 2 bases; bases with no gene match: 5. The CDR3 length is 15 residues. This CDR3 is CATSRLLGQGNEQFF. The CDR3 region has the DNA TGTGCCACCAGCAGACTCCTGGGACAGGGCAATGAGCAGTTCTTC.

This clone was seen a handful of times. The chain combines TRBV6-1 with TRBJ1-1; weak D call: TRBD1 (5 bases). CDR3 length equals 13 residues. CDR1 and CDR2 from the germline V gene are MNHNS and SASEGT. V lost 4 bases, J lost 0 bases, and 6 bases lay in between. CDR3 in amino acids: CASSATVNTEAFF. Written as DNA, the CDR3 is TGTGCCAGCAGTGCGACAGTGAACACTGAAGCTTTCTTT.

The chain combines TRBV29-1 with TRBJ1-4; D not resolved. CDR3 length equals 11 residues. V lost 4 bases, J lost 7 bases, and 7 bases lay in between. Germline V lookup: CDR1 SQVTM, CDR2 ANQGSEA. The CDR3 is CSVGLGEKLFF. The CDR3, as DNA: TGCAGCGTTGGGCTTGGTGAAAAACTGTTTTTT.

The chain has TRBV2 and TRBJ2-5; 7 nucleotides align to TRBD1. V lost 6 bases, J lost 2 bases, and 3 bases stayed unmatched. The CDR3 loop spans 13 amino acids. Germline V gene data show CDR1 as SNHLY and CDR2 as FYNNEI. The CDR3 sequence is CASSETGQETQYF. The DNA of the CDR3 is TGTGCCAGCAGCGAGACAGGGCAAGAGACCCAGTACTTC.

The rearrangement links TRBV5-6 to TRBJ2-1, with 11 bases matching TRBD2. The junction had 6 bases not matched to a gene; V was cut back by 1 base and J by 9 bases. The length of the CDR3 is 15 residues. Germline-derived CDR1 and CDR2 are SGHDT and YYEEEE. CDR3 nucleotide sequence: TGTGCCAGCAGCTTGAGTAGCGGGGGGGCTGGTGAGCAGTTCTTC. This translates into CASSLSSGGAGEQFF.

This chain uses TRBV6-5 with TRBJ1-1; D possibly corresponds to TRBD1 (5 bases). The CDR3 is 13 residues long. Germline loops: CDR1 MNHEY, CDR2 SVGAGI. The V gene lost 4 bases and the J gene lost 0 bases, with 6 bases spanning the gap. This CDR3 reads CASSWGVNTEAFF. The DNA for the CDR3 is TGTGCCAGCAGTTGGGGGGTGAACACTGAAGCTTTCTTT.

This clone was seen a single time. The chain recombines TRBV2 with TRBJ1-3; 10 nucleotides match TRBD1. Germline CDR1 SNHLY, CDR2 FYNNEI. The V segment lost 6 bases and the J segment 3 bases; nucleotides outside the gene matches: 8. The CDR3 has 16 amino acids. The CDR3 reads CASSRDRGAGGNTIYF. CDR3 nucleotides: TGTGCCAGCAGCCGGGACAGGGGAGCGGGTGGAAACACCATATATTTT.

This clone was counted between two and nine times. The V and J genes are TRBV6-1 and TRBJ2-7; tentatively, D is TRBD2 (6 bases). The germline V gene has CDR1 MNHNS and CDR2 SASEGT. Trimming removed 0 bases at V and 2 bases at J, with 8 bases between. CDR3 length: 14 residues. Written as DNA, the CDR3 is TGTGCCAGCAGTGAAGCCAGACTAGCCTACGAGCAGTACTTC. Translation gives CASSEARLAYEQYF.

This clone was seen a handful of times. The V gene is TRBV5-8, the J gene TRBJ1-5; D not resolved. Germline CDR1 reads SGHTS; CDR2 reads YDEGEE. The CDR3 runs 14 residues. The ends were cut back, 4 bases at V and 0 bases at J, with 8 bases in the middle. CDR3 coding DNA: TGTGCCAGCAGCCCAATGAGTAGCAATCAGCCCCAGCATTTT. Translation: CASSPMSSNQPQHF.

The gene calls are TRBV5-6 and TRBJ2-3; D remains unclear. CDR3 length: 11 residues. V dropped 7 bases and J dropped 6 bases, with 9 bases sitting between them. Germline CDR1 and CDR2: SGHDT and YYEEEE. The CDR3 DNA follows: TGTGCCAGCTCGTCAGTGGATACGCAGTATTTT. Translation: CASSSVDTQYF.

The chain links TRBV7-2 to TRBJ2-7; the match to TRBD2 covers 12 bases. Germline V gives CDR1 SGHTA, CDR2 FQGNSA. The CDR3 loop spans 15 amino acids. V shed 5 bases and J 3 bases; nucleotides not matched to a gene: 5. CDR3 in amino acids: CASSAGLAGFYEQYF. The CDR3 DNA reads TGTGCCAGCAGCGCCGGACTAGCGGGGTTCTACGAGCAGTACTTC.

The CDR3 loop is CAEGTEAFF. CDR3 bases: TGTGCCGAGGGAACTGAAGCTTTCTTT. J is TRBJ1-1 and V is TRBV21-1. TRBV21-1 is recorded as a pseudogene. The CDR3 length is 9 residues.

This sequence joins TRBV6-1 and TRBJ1-5; D is unclear. Trimming removed 5 bases from V and 7 bases from J, with 12 bases in between. Germline V CDR1 and CDR2: MNHNS, SASEGT. The CDR3 has 13 amino acids. The CDR3 is CASSYEGEQPQHF. CDR3 nucleotide sequence: TGTGCCAGCAGTTATGAGGGCGAACAGCCCCAGCATTTT.

A remark on this clone: Other DNA sequences in the sample encode the same CDR3. The chain links TRBV6-6 to TRBJ1-5; tentatively, D is TRBD1 (6 bases). The V and J ends lost 4 bases and 0 bases respectively, with 13 bases between them. Per the germline V gene, CDR1 is MNHNY and CDR2 is SVGAGI (reference sequence). The CDR3 contains 16 residues. In DNA, the CDR3 is TGTGCCAGCAGTTTCACGGGGGGCTCTAGCAATCAGCCCCAGCATTTT. This gives the protein CASSFTGGSSNQPQHF.

The V call is TRBV27, the J call TRBJ2-5; 7 nucleotides agree with TRBD1. The germline CDR1 and CDR2 sequences are MNHEY and SMNVEV (reference sequence). This CDR3 has 14 residues. V was pared by 5 bases and J by 2 bases, with 5 bases of the junction left unmatched. The CDR3 reads CASSPRDRQETQYF. CDR3 nucleotides: TGTGCCAGCAGTCCCCGGGACAGACAAGAGACCCAGTACTTC.

The J gene is TRBJ1-1, the V gene TRBV11-3; weak D call: TRBD1 (6 bases). Germline V gives CDR1 SGHNT, CDR2 YENEEA. The ends were cut back, 3 bases at V and 1 base at J, with 18 bases in the middle. This CDR3 is 17 amino acids long. The DNA for the CDR3 is TGTGCCAGCAGCTTCGGGGGGGCAGGGCCGAAGAACACTGAAGCTTTCTTT. This codes for CASSFGGAGPKNTEAFF.

This clone occurred many times. The gene calls are TRBV27 and TRBJ2-2; the D is unclear. The ends were cut back, 3 bases at V and 9 bases at J, with 11 bases in the middle. Germline loops: CDR1 MNHEY, CDR2 SMNVEV (reference sequence). This CDR3 region has 13 residues. The CDR3 protein is CASSLSHYRELFF. The CDR3 nucleotides read TGTGCCAGCAGTTTGAGCCATTACCGGGAGCTGTTTTTT.

The V gene is TRBV27, the J gene TRBJ2-1; TRBD2 matches at 14 bases. The CDR3 totals 18 residues. In germline, CDR1 is MNHEY, CDR2 SMNVEV (reference sequence). V dropped 5 bases and J dropped 0; count of bases not matched to a gene: 6. The CDR3, as DNA: TGTGCCAGCAGTCTGGGACTAGCGGGGGTCCCCTCCTACAATGAGCAGTTCTTC. This codes for CASSLGLAGVPSYNEQFF.

In this sample, this clone turned up a few times. The chain joins TRBV11-3 to TRBJ1-1; tentative D call: TRBD1 (5 bases). The germline gives CDR1 SGHNT, CDR2 YENEEA. Trimming took 1 base from V and 0 from J, leaving 9 bases between them. The CDR3 has 15 residues. The CDR3 protein is CASSLVGDLNTEAFF. CDR3 nucleotide sequence: TGTGCCAGCAGCTTAGTCGGGGACTTGAACACTGAAGCTTTCTTT.

The chain is built from TRBV5-4 and TRBJ2-5, with 9 positions matching TRBD1. Germline loops: CDR1 SGHNT, CDR2 YYREEE (reference sequence). The CDR3 sequence is 14 residues long. Germline trimming cut 5 bases from V and 4 bases from J; bases unmatched to any gene: 6. The DNA of the CDR3 is TGTGCCAGCAGTCCGACAGGGGGAGGAGAGACCCAGTACTTC. Encoded protein: CASSPTGGGETQYF.

This chain links TRBV6-4 with TRBJ2-7; maybe TRBD2 (5 bases). CDR1 is MRHNA and CDR2 is SNTAGT in the germline V gene. V was cut by 6 bases and J by 2 bases, with 17 bases left in between. This CDR3 is built from 15 residues. Written as DNA, the CDR3 is TGTGCCAGCAGACAACTTAGGGAGCGGCCCTACGAGCAGTACTTC. Encoded protein: CASRQLRERPYEQYF.

This chain links TRBV6-5 with TRBJ1-6; D might be TRBD1 (6 bases). This CDR3 has 13 amino acids. The germline V and J ends were trimmed by 11 bases and 7 bases, with 15 bases remaining between them. The germline gives CDR1 MNHEY, CDR2 SVGAGI. The CDR3 reads CAGGKGPNSPLHF. DNA for the CDR3: TGTGCCGGGGGCAAAGGGCCGAATTCACCCCTCCACTTT.

This clone was found a few times. The chain employs TRBV29-1 and TRBJ1-5; D gene ambiguous. V was shortened by 5 bases and J by 0 bases, with 5 bases between the two germline ends. Germline CDR1 and CDR2: SQVTM and ANQGSEA. The CDR3 loop spans 12 amino acids. CDR3 coding DNA: TGCAGCGTTCAGGATAGCAATCAGCCCCAGCATTTT. Protein: CSVQDSNQPQHF.